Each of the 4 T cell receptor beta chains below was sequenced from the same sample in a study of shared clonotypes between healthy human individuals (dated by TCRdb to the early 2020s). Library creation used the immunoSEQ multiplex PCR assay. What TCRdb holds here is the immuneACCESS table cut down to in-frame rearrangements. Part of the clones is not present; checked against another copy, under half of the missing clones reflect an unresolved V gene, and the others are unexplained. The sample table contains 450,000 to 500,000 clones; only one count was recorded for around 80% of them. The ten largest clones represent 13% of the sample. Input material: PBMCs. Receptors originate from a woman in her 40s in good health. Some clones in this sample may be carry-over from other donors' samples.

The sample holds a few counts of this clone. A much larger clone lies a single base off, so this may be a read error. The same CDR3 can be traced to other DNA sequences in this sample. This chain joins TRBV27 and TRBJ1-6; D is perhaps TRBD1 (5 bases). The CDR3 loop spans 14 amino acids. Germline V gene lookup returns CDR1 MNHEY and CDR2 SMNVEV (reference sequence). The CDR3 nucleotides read TGTGCCAGCAGGCCTGACAGTCCCGGTTCACCCCTCCACTTC. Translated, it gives CASRPDSPGSPLHF.

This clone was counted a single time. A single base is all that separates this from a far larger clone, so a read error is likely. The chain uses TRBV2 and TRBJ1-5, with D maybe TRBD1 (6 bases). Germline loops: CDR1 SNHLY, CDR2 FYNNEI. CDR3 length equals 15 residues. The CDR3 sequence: CAGSEGGFSNQPQHF. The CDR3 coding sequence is TGTGCCGGCAGTGAAGGGGGATTTAGCAATCAGCCCCAGCATTTT.

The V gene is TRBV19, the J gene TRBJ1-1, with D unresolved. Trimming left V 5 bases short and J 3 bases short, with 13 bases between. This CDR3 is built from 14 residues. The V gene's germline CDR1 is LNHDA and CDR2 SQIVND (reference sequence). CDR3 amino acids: CASSRLREDTEAFF. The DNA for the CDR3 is TGTGCCAGTAGTCGTTTAAGGGAGGACACTGAAGCTTTCTTT.

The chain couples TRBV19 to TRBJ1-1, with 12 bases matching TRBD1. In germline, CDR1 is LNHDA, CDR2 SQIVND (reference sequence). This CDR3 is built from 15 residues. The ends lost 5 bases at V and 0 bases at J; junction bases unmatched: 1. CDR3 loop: CASSRDRGLNTEAFF. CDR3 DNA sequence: TGTGCCAGTAGTCGGGACAGGGGGCTGAACACTGAAGCTTTCTTT.